This T cell receptor beta chain was captured in a study of blood T cell repertoires in COVID-19 (dated by TCRdb to the early 2020s). In the study overall: Collaborator samples came from the United States, Italy and Spain and covered acute and convalescent phases of COVID-19. The prospective study material was composed of cDNA or gDNA derived from T cells, B-cell-depleted T cells, or PBMCs. Subjects who had been exposed to COVID-19, were actively infected with it, or had recovered from it provided the deeply sampled blood TCRbeta repertoires that made up the dataset. The repertoires were released in a freely available public database intended as a resource for research on the immune response to SARS-CoV-2. The samples were drawn from the first 160 participants of the ongoing ImmuneRACE study and from over 950 subjects provided by 6 global collaborators. Sample metadata almost always included a de-identified subject ID, COVID-19 status, age in years and sex. Where available, HLA class I and class II types were obtained from metadata supplied by the sample provider rather than from assay-based typing.

TCRbeta CDR3 regions were amplified from genomic DNA using the immunoSEQ Assay, a bias-controlled multiplex PCR. From the authors' description of their analysis: The number of nucleated cells in each sample was estimated by amplification of reference gene primers within the assay. To quantify the absolute abundance of each unique TCRbeta CDR3 rearrangement, sequence reads were collapsed and filtered. For each sample, productive Simpson clonality was calculated by taking the square root of Simpson's diversity index across productive rearrangements. TCRdb's version of the immuneACCESS table is confined to in-frame rearrangements and falls short of the full clone set. An unresolved V gene accounts for under half of the shortfall where checked; the remainder is of unknown origin. The V and J calls and clone size are taken from that table; D and trimming were inferred from the DNA. This sample holds around 100,000 clones; roughly 80% were observed only once. In total, the top ten clones hold 6.5% to 10% of the sample.

Collaborating institutions collected whole blood in K2EDTA tubes following their own protocols. For TCRbeta analysis, collaborators shipped samples in one of three forms: frozen whole blood, isolated PBMCs, or DNA extracted from either of those sample types. General conclusions and limits of the study: Clinical and demographic metadata were provided uncurated, with the amount varying by source and participant.

The CDR1 and CDR2 encoded by the germline V gene are LGHNA and YNFKEQ. The germline V and J ends show losses of 0 bases and 5 bases respectively, and no gene match explains 7 bases of the junction. The CDR3 numbers 17 residues from cysteine through phenylalanine. The read is trimmed to its CDR3 DNA, 51 bases read in frame from base 1. A note on this clone: Its specific antigen is unknown. No per-base quality is available; no much larger clone lies one base away.

The rearrangement joined TRBV4-2 to TRBJ2-7; TRBD2 fits 13 bases in the junction. Sample: peripheral blood. The TCR originated in a man aged 65-85 years with acute or convalescent COVID-19. The base sequence is TGTGCCAGCAGCCAAGAACCGACTAGCGGGGGGACCAACGAGCAGTACTTC. Its protein is CASSQEPTSGGTNEQYF.